The next 24 T cell receptor beta chains were all read from a single sample in a study of blood T cell repertoires in COVID-19. Sequencing was performed with immunoSEQ multiplex PCR; in TCRdb, only in-frame clones are kept and a portion is missing. Of 200,000 to 250,000 clones in the sample, about 90% were seen once. The sample comprised peripheral blood. These receptors were obtained from a man aged 55 to 70 with COVID-19, enrolled during active disease.

This clone appeared once. V is TRBV5-1 and J is TRBJ1-2, with TRBD1 matching over 7 bases. The CDR3 length is 14 residues. V dropped 4 bases and J dropped 2; count of bases not matched to a gene: 5. Germline CDR1 and CDR2: SGHRS and YFSETQ. The DNA of the CDR3 is TGCGCCAGCAGCCCGGGACAGCCCAACTATGGCTACACCTTC. Its protein product is CASSPGQPNYGYTF.

The chain employs TRBV5-1 and TRBJ1-2; D not certain. The germline gives CDR1 SGHRS, CDR2 YFSETQ. This CDR3 comprises 13 residues. The V end was cut by 2 bases, the J end by 6 bases, with 11 bases between. For the CDR3, the DNA is TGCGCCAGCAGCTTTAACACGTTGAATGGCTACACCTTC. Translation gives CASSFNTLNGYTF.

The chain is built from TRBV6-5 and TRBJ1-6, with unresolved D. Germline V gives CDR1 MNHEY, CDR2 SVGAGI. Trimming shortened V by 8 bases and J by 7 bases, and 12 bases separated the two germline ends. The CDR3 covers 13 residues. CDR3 coding DNA: TGTGCCAGCTATGGGCAGACGAATTCACCCCTCCACTTT. Translation gives CASYGQTNSPLHF.

The chain couples TRBV4-1 to TRBJ1-5; D is possibly TRBD1 (5 bases). CDR3 length: 15 residues. Trimming left V 1 base short and J 3 bases short, with 10 bases between. Per the germline V gene, CDR1 is MGHRA and CDR2 is YSYEKL. CDR3 residues: CASSQGRQTNQPQHF. DNA of the CDR3: TGCGCCAGCAGCCAAGGGAGACAGACCAATCAGCCCCAGCATTTT.

The chain uses TRBV6-2 or TRBV6-3 and TRBJ1-3; maybe TRBD1 (5 bases). CDR3 length: 15 residues. The V and J ends lost 6 bases and 5 bases respectively, with 17 bases between them. Germline CDR1 is MNHEY and CDR2 is SVGEGT. The CDR3 DNA is TGTGCCAGCAGCCAAGGAACACGGGGGAGAAACACCATATATTTT. Its translation: CASSQGTRGRNTIYF.

The chain has TRBV18 and TRBJ1-1, with D uncertain. Germline CDR1 is KGHSH and CDR2 is LQKENI. V lost 1 base and J lost 3, with 6 bases in between. There are 13 residues in the CDR3. The CDR3 nucleotides are TGTGCCAGCTCACCACTGAGGGACACTGAAGCTTTCTTT. This sequence encodes CASSPLRDTEAFF. The full variable domain, completed using reference TRBV18 and TRBJ1-1, is NAGVMQNPRHLVRRRGQEARLRCSPMKGHSHVYWYRQLPEEGLKFMVYLQKENIIDESGMPKERFSAEFPKEGPSILRIQQVVRGDSAAYFCASSPLRDTEAFFGQGTRLTVV.

V gene TRBV5-4 combines with J gene TRBJ2-2; the match to TRBD2 covers 8 bases. The CDR3 covers 16 residues. The V gene end was trimmed by 3 bases and the J gene end by 5 bases; junction bases not matched to a gene: 9. Germline CDR1 and CDR2: SGHNT and YYREEE (reference sequence). CDR3 protein: CASSSPSGRTTGELFF. In DNA, the CDR3 is TGTGCCAGCAGCTCCCCCAGCGGGAGAACTACCGGGGAGCTGTTTTTT.

The rearrangement uses TRBV6-5 and TRBJ2-2; 8 bases are a match to TRBD2. With 5 bases clipped from V and 1 base from J, the junction kept 3 bases outside the gene matches. CDR3 length: 15 amino acids. CDR1 MNHEY and CDR2 SVGAGI come from the germline V gene. CDR3 residues: CASSTLAVNTGELFF. CDR3 sequence (DNA): TGTGCCAGCAGTACACTAGCGGTGAACACCGGGGAGCTGTTTTTT.

The chain couples TRBV11-1 to TRBJ1-6; 9 bases are shared with TRBD1. J was trimmed by 7 bases and V by 5 bases; bases with no gene match: 6. Germline values: CDR1 SGHAT, CDR2 FQDESV (reference sequence). The CDR3 is 15 residues long. For the CDR3, the DNA is TGTGCCAGCAGCGCCAGGACAGGGGTGAATTCACCCCTCCACTTT. Translation: CASSARTGVNSPLHF.

V usage is TRBV6-4 and J usage is TRBJ2-2, with D tentatively TRBD1 (5 bases). The CDR3 runs to 18 residues. In germline, CDR1 is MRHNA, CDR2 SNTAGT. V was clipped by 5 bases and J by 0 bases, with 19 bases between them. CDR3 region: CASSLETVTLPNTGELFF. Written as DNA, the CDR3 is TGTGCCAGCAGTCTTGAGACAGTCACACTTCCGAACACCGGGGAGCTGTTTTTT.

The gene calls are TRBV28 and TRBJ2-3; D is perhaps TRBD1 (6 bases). Trimming shortened V by 5 bases and J by 6 bases, and 9 bases separated the two germline ends. Looked up from germline, CDR1 is MDHEN and CDR2 is SYDVKM. The CDR3 has 12 residues. The CDR3, as DNA: TGTGCCAGCAGTAGCACAGGGGATACGCAGTATTTT. Translation gives CASSSTGDTQYF.

This rearrangement joins TRBV7-2 to TRBJ2-5, with D tentatively TRBD1 (5 bases). Trimming took 5 bases from V and 5 from J, leaving 15 bases between them. The germline V gene encodes CDR1 SGHTA and CDR2 FQGNSA. This CDR3 spans 14 amino acids. CDR3 coding DNA: TGTGCCAGCAGCCTGACAGTGGCCAGGGAGACCCAGTACTTC. This translates into CASSLTVARETQYF.

This chain uses TRBV9 with TRBJ2-2; 10 bases align to TRBD2. J lost 6 bases, V lost 0 bases, and 2 bases had no gene match. Germline values: CDR1 SGDLS, CDR2 YYNGEE. This CDR3 is 15 amino acids long. The CDR3 loop reads CASSVELAGAGELFF. DNA of the CDR3: TGTGCCAGCAGCGTAGAGCTAGCGGGGGCCGGGGAGCTGTTTTTT.

The V gene is TRBV6-5, the J gene TRBJ2-5, with TRBD1 matching 9 bases. Trimming removed 8 bases from V and 4 bases from J; junction bases left unmatched: 5. The CDR3 is 13 residues long. Germline V gene lookup returns CDR1 MNHEY and CDR2 SVGAGI. In DNA, the CDR3 is TGTGCCAGCGGGACAGGGTGGTTAGAGACCCAGTACTTC. Translation: CASGTGWLETQYF.

The chain recombines TRBV6-5 with TRBJ1-5; 7 bases agree with TRBD1. CDR3 size: 15 residues. Germline V lookup: CDR1 MNHEY, CDR2 SVGAGI. The V gene end was trimmed by 6 bases and the J gene end by 4 bases; junction bases not matched to a gene: 9. The CDR3 DNA follows: TGTGCCAGCAGACGGGGACAGCGGGAGAATCAGCCCCAGCATTTT. Translated: CASRRGQRENQPQHF.

The V gene is TRBV7-9, the J gene TRBJ1-2, with D perhaps TRBD1 (6 bases). V lost 5 bases to trimming and J lost 4 bases, with 11 bases between them. This CDR3 has 13 residues. Germline V CDR1 and CDR2: SEHNR, FQNEAQ (reference sequence). As DNA, the CDR3 is TGTGCCAGCAGCCCGGACAGCTTCTATGGCTACACCTTC. Translating it yields CASSPDSFYGYTF. Looking up the rest from reference TRBV7-9 and TRBJ1-2 gives the full variable domain: DTGVSQNPRHKITKRGQNVTFRCDPISEHNRLYWYRQTLGQGPEFLTYFQNEAQLEKSRLLSDRFSAERPKGSFSTLEIQRTEQGDSAMYLCASSPDSFYGYTFGSGTRLTVV.

There are a few counts of this clone. The rearrangement links TRBV3-1 (or the pseudogene TRBV3-2) to TRBJ2-7; 7 nucleotides line up with TRBD2. V shed 2 bases and J 5 bases; nucleotides not matched to a gene: 9. Germline values: CDR1 LGHDT, CDR2 YNNKEL (reference sequence). The length of the CDR3 is 15 residues. CDR3 nucleotide sequence: TGTGCCAGCAGCCAAAGGCGGGAGACCCCCCACGAGCAGTACTTC. It encodes CASSQRRETPHEQYF.

The V and J genes are TRBV27 and TRBJ1-6; 9 positions match TRBD1. Germline V gene data show CDR1 as MNHEY and CDR2 as SMNVEV (reference sequence). The J segment lost 9 bases and the V segment lost 7 bases, leaving 1 base of the junction unmatched. The CDR3 contains 12 residues. The CDR3 reads CASTTGGSPLHF. As DNA, the CDR3 is TGTGCCAGCACGACAGGGGGTTCACCCCTCCACTTT.

This clone was counted once. The chain has TRBV20-1 and TRBJ2-7, with 7 nucleotides matching TRBD1. J was trimmed by 6 bases and V by 6 bases; bases with no gene match: 5. The CDR3 spans 11 residues. From germline, CDR1 is DFQATT and CDR2 SNEGSKA (reference sequence). As DNA, the CDR3 is TGCAGTGCCCTCCGACAGGGCGAGCAGTACTTC. Translating gives CSALRQGEQYF.

The V gene is TRBV18, the J gene TRBJ1-5; D gene unclear. The V gene lost 5 bases and the J gene lost 3 bases, with 14 bases spanning the gap. The CDR3 has 15 residues. Germline V gene sequence: CDR1 KGHSH, CDR2 LQKENI. The CDR3 protein is CASSFSGFNNQPQHF. The CDR3 nucleotides are TGTGCCAGCTCATTTTCAGGTTTCAACAATCAGCCCCAGCATTTT.

V usage is TRBV9 and J usage is TRBJ1-5, with D possibly being TRBD1 (5 bases). This CDR3 has 15 residues. CDR1 and CDR2 from the germline V gene are SGDLS and YYNGEE. With 2 bases removed from V and 4 bases from J, the gap between germline ends came to 13 bases. This chain's CDR3 is CASSVLQGWNQPQHF. The DNA of the CDR3 is TGTGCCAGCAGCGTTCTCCAGGGATGGAATCAGCCCCAGCATTTT.

The chain recombines TRBV7-9 with TRBJ1-4; 7 bases match TRBD1. V lost 3 bases, J lost 7 bases, and 8 bases stayed unmatched. The CDR3 consists of 15 residues. The V gene's germline CDR1 is SEHNR and CDR2 FQNEAQ (reference sequence). CDR3 DNA sequence: TGTGCCAGCAGCTTGCGGCTAGGGGGCTCTGAAAAACTGTTTTTT. As protein: CASSLRLGGSEKLFF.

As for this clone: The junction differs from germline at one of its ends, possibly a read error. V and J are TRBV6-6 and TRBJ2-1; a weak D match, TRBD1 (7 bases). The germline gives CDR1 MNHNY, CDR2 SVGAGI (reference sequence). This CDR3 has 15 residues. CDR3 coding DNA: TGTGCCAGCAGACTCACAGGGGACTCCCACAATGAGCAGTTCTTC. Encoded protein: CASRLTGDSHNEQFF.

The chain is built from TRBV24-1 and TRBJ2-5; weak D call: TRBD1 (7 bases). CDR1 and CDR2 (germline): KGHDR, SFDVKD. The CDR3 is 15 residues long. The V and J ends lost 0 bases and 3 bases respectively, with 10 bases between them. CDR3 loop: CATSDLSGGKETQYF. For the CDR3, the DNA is TGTGCCACCAGTGATTTGTCAGGGGGGAAAGAGACCCAGTACTTC.